This paragraph reports one TCR beta chain. What it recognizes is unknown. This record comes from a study of shared clonotypes between healthy human individuals. Study summary: There were three CD4 naive, three CD4 memory, two CD8 naive and one CD8 memory plates per donor.

From germline, CDR1 is LGHNA and CDR2 YSLEER. The CDR3 is made up of 16 amino acids. V shed 0 bases and J shed 4 bases, with 15 bases lying between them. Regarding the study as a whole: Rarefaction gave evidence that sorted-subset sequencing remained incomplete despite large depth. It was observed that roughly 5.5% of naive CD4 clonotypes were shared across a handful of donors. A small donor pool kept down the genetic and exposure-history diversity that was represented.

Sequencing used immunoSEQ multiplex PCR; TCRdb keeps in-frame clones, though not all of them. The sample has about 1.9 million clones; around 93% are singletons. As defined, naive CD8 cells were CD45RO-negative and positively selected for CCR7, with terminally differentiated effector memory CD45RA+ cells excluded. This clonotype was sampled from a man between 18 and 29 years old in good health. Some clones in this sample may be carry-over from other donors' samples. This sequence joins TRBV4-3 and TRBJ1-2; D is possibly TRBD1 (5 bases). Sample: naive CD8+ T cells from PBMCs. CDR3 in DNA: TGCGCCAGCAGCCAAGAGTTGGGACTTATAATCTATGGCTACACCTTC. Translation: CASSQELGLIIYGYTF.